The sequence of this T cell receptor (beta chain) was determined in a study of cytotoxic CD8 clonotypes in ibrutinib-treated CLL. Looking at the study overall: Mean per-sample yields comprised roughly 280,000 productive templates and 80,000 to 100,000 productive rearrangements.

The germline V and J ends were trimmed by 7 bases and 2 bases, with 9 bases remaining between them. The CDR3 contains 11 residues. Germline lookup yields CDR1 SQVTM and CDR2 ANQGSEA. Libraries were prepared by immunoSEQ multiplex PCR; TCRdb keeps only in-frame clonotypes and omits some of them. The sample lists around 250,000 clones, around three quarters occurring once. The TCR originated in a human donor with chronic lymphocytic leukemia. The rearrangement uses TRBV29-1 and TRBJ2-7; D is undetermined. This sample comprised PBMCs, obtained after 24 months of ibrutinib treatment. The CDR3 DNA is TGCAGCGCCGGGCAGACCTACGAGCAGTACTTC. It codes for CSAGQTYEQYF.